Included here is one T cell receptor (beta chain) sequence, with context. This record belongs to a study of T cell repertoires in cytomegalovirus infection. Overall study: Indications of both CMV infection and matching HLA type were provided by public TCR beta signatures.

The germline V gene has CDR1 SQVTM and CDR2 ANQGSEA. V lost 7 bases and J lost 9, with 26 bases in between. This CDR3 is built from 15 residues. MiXCR, applied by TCRdb to the reads, yields one record per CDR3 protein. The sample lists about 530,000 distinct CDR3 sequences, approximately 26% occurring once. The genes are TRBV29-1 and TRBJ2-3; tentative D call: TRBD2 (5 bases). The sequencing sample was made of PBMCs. The clonotype comes from a human donor in good health (CMV status not recorded). Some clones in this sample may be carry-over from other donors' samples. CDR3 bases: TGCAGCGGAGCCGAAATCTCCGGGATAGGAGACACGCAGTATTTT. Residues: CSGAEISGIGDTQYF.